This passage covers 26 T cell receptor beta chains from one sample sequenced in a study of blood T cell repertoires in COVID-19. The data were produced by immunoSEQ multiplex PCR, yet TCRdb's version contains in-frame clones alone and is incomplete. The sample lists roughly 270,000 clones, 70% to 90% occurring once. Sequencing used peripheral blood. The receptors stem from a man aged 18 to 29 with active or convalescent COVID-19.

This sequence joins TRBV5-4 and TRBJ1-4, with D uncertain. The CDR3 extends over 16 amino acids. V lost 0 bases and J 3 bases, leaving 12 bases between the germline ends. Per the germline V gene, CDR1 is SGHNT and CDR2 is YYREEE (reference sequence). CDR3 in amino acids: CASSLGHSFANEKLFF. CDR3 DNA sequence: TGTGCCAGCAGCTTGGGACACAGCTTCGCTAATGAAAAACTGTTTTTT.

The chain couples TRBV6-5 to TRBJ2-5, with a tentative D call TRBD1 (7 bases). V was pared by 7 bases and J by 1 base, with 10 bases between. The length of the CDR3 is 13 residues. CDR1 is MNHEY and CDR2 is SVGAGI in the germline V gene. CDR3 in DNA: TGTGCCAGCACGGAGGGGGCCCAAGAGACCCAGTACTTC. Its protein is CASTEGAQETQYF.

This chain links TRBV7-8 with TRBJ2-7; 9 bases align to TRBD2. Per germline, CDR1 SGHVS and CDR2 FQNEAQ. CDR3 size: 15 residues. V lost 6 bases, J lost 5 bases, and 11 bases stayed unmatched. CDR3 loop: CASRYGTSFNDEQYF. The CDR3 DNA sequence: TGTGCCAGCAGGTATGGGACTAGCTTTAACGACGAGCAGTACTTC. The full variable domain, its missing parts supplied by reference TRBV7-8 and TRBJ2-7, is GAGVSQSPRYKVAKRGQDVALRCDPISGHVSLFWYQQALGQGPEFLTYFQNEAQLDKSGLPSDRFFAERPEGSVSTLKIQRTQQEDSAVYLCASRYGTSFNDEQYFGPGTRLTVT.

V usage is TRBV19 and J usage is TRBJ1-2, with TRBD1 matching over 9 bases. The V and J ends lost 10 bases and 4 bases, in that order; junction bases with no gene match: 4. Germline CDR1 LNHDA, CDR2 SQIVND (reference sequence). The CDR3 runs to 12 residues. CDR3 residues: CATTGQGYGYTF. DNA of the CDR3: TGTGCCACAACGGGACAGGGCTATGGCTACACCTTC.

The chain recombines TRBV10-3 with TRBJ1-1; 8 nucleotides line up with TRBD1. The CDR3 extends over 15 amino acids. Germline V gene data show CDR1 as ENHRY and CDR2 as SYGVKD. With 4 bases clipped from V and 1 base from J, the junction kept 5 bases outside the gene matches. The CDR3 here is CAISGRQGPNTEAFF. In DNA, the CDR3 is TGTGCCATCAGTGGTAGACAGGGGCCGAACACTGAAGCTTTCTTT.

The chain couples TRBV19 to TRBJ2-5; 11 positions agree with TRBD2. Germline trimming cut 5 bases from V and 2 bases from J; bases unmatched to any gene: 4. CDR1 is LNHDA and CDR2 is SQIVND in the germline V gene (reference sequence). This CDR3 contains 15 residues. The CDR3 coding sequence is TGTGCCAGTAGTTCATTAGCGGGGGGGCAAGAGACCCAGTACTTC. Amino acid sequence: CASSSLAGGQETQYF.

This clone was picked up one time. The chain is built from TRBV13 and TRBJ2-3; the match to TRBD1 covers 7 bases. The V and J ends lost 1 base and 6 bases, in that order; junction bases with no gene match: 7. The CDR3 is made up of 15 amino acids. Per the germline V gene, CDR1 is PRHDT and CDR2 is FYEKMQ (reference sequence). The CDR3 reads CASSLVATGADTQYF. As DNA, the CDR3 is TGTGCCAGCAGCTTAGTAGCTACAGGGGCGGATACGCAGTATTTT.

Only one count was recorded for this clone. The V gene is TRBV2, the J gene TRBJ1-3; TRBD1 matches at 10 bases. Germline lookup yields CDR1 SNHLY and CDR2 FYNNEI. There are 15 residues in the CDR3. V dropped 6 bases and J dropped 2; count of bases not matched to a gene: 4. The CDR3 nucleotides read TGTGCCAGCAGCAGGGACAGGGGTGCTGGAAACACCATATATTTT. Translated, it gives CASSRDRGAGNTIYF.

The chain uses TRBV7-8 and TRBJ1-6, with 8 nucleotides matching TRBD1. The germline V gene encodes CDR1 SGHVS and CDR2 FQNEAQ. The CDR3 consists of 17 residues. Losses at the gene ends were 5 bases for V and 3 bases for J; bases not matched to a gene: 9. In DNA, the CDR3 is TGTGCCAGCAGCCTACGTACCGGGACAGGCTATAATTCACCCCTCCACTTT. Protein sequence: CASSLRTGTGYNSPLHF.

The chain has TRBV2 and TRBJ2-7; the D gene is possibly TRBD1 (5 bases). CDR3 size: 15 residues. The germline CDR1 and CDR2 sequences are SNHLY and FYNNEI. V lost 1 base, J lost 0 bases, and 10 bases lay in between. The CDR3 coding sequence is TGTGCCAGCAGTGAAGTCAGGGCGAGCTCCTACGAGCAGTACTTC. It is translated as CASSEVRASSYEQYF.

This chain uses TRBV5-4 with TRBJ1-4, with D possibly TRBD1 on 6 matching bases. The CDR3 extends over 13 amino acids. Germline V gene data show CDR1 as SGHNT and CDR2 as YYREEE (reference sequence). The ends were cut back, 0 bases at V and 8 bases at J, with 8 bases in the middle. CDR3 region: CASSLDRVEKLFF. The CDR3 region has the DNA TGTGCCAGCAGCTTGGACAGGGTCGAAAAACTGTTTTTT. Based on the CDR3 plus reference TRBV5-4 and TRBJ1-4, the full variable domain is ETGVTQSPTHLIKTRGQQVTLRCSSQSGHNTVSWYQQALGQGPQFIFQYYREEENGRGNFPPRFSGLQFPNYSSELNVNALELDDSALYLCASSLDRVEKLFFGSGTQLSVL.

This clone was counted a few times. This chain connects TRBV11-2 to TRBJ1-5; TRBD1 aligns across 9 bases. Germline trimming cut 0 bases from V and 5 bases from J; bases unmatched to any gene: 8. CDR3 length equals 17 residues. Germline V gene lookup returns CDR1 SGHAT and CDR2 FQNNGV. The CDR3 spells CASSLERTGVIYQPQHF. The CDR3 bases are TGTGCCAGCAGCTTAGAACGGACAGGGGTGATATATCAGCCCCAGCATTTT.

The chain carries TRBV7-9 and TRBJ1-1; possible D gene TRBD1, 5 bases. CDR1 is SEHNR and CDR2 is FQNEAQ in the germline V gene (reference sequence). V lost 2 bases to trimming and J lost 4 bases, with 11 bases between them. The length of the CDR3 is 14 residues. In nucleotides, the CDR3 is TGTGCCAGCAGCTTATATCCTAGGGGCACTGAAGCTTTCTTT. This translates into CASSLYPRGTEAFF.

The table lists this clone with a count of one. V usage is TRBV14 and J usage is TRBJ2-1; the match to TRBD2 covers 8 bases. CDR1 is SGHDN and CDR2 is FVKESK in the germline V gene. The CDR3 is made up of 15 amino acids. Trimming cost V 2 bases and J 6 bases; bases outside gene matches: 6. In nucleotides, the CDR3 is TGTGCCAGCAGCCAATTTCTAGCGGGCTCCAATGAGCAGTTCTTC. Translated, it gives CASSQFLAGSNEQFF. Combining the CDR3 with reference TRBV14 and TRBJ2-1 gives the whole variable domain EAGVTQFPSHSVIEKGQTVTLRCDPISGHDNLYWYRRVMGKEIKFLLHFVKESKQDESGMPNNRFLAERTGGTYSTLKVQPAELEDSGVYFCASSQFLAGSNEQFFGPGTRLTVL.

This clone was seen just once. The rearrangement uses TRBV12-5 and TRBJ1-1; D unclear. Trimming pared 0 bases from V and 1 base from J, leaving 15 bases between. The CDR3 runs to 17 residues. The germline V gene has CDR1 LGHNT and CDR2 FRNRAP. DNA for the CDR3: TGTGCTAGTGGTTTGGTACTTATGGGCAGGAAGAACACTGAAGCTTTCTTT. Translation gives CASGLVLMGRKNTEAFF.

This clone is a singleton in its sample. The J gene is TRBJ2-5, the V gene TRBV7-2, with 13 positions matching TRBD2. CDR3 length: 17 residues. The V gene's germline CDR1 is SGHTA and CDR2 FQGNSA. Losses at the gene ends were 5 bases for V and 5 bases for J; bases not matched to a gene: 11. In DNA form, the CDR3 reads TGTGCCAGCAGCCCTTCCGGGACTAGCGGGGCAGGCGAGACCCAGTACTTC. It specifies CASSPSGTSGAGETQYF.

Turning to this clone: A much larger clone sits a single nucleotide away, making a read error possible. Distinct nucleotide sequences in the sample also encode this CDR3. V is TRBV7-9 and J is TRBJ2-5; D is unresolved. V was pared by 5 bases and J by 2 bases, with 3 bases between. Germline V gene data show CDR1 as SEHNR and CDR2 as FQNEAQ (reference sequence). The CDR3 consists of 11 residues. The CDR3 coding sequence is TGTGCCAGCAGCCTTCAAGAGACCCAGTACTTC. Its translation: CASSLQETQYF.

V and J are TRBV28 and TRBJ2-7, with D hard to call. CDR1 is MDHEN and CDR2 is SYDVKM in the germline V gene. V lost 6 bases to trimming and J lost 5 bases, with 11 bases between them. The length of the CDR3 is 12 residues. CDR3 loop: CASSQLPHEQYF. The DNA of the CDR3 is TGTGCCAGCAGCCAACTTCCCCACGAGCAGTACTTC. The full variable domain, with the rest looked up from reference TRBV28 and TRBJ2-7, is DVKVTQSSRYLVKRTGEKVFLECVQDMDHENMFWYRQDPGLGLRLIYFSYDVKMKEKGDIPEGYSVSREKKERFSLILESASTNQTSMYLCASSQLPHEQYFGPGTRLTVT.

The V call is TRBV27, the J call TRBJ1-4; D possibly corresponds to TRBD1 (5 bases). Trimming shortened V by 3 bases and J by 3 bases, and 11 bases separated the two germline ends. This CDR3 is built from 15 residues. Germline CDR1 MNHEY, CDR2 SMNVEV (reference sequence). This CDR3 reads CASSFYRSSNEKLFF. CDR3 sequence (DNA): TGTGCCAGCAGTTTCTACAGGAGTTCTAATGAAAAACTGTTTTTT.

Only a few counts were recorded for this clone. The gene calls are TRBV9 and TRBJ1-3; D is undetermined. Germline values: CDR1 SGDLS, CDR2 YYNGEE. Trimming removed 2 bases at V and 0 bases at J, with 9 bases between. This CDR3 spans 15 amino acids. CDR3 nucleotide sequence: TGTGCCAGCAGCGTGGCGCGGAGCTCTGGAAACACCATATATTTT. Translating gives CASSVARSSGNTIYF.

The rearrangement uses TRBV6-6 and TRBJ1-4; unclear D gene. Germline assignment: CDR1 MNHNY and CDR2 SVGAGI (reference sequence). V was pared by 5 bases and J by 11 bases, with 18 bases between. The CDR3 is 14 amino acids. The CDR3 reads CASSRTPTPRKLFF. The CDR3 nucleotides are TGTGCCAGCAGTCGGACTCCTACGCCCCGTAAACTGTTTTTT.

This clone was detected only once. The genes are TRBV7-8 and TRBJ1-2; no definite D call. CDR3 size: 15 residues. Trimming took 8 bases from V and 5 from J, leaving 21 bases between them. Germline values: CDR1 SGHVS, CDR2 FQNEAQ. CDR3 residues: CASGEAIKWPYGYTF. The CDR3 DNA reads TGTGCCAGCGGGGAGGCCATCAAGTGGCCTTATGGCTACACCTTC.

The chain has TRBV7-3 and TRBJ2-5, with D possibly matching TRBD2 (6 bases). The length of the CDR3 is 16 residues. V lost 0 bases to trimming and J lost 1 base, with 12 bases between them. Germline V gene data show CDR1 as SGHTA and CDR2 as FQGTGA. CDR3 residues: CASSLTRRGSQETQYF. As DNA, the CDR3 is TGTGCCAGCAGCTTAACCCGGAGGGGATCCCAAGAGACCCAGTACTTC.

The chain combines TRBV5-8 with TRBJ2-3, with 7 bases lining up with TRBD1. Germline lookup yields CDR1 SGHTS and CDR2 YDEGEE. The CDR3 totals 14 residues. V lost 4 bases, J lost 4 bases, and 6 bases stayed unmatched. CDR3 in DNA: TGTGCCAGCAGCCCAGACAGGGAACCAGATACGCAGTATTTT. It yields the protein CASSPDREPDTQYF.

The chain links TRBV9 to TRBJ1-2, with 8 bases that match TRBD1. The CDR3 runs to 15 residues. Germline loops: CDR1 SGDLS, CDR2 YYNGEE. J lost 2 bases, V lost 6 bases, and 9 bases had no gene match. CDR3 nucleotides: TGTGCCAGCACACCGGAGGACAGGGCGAACTATGGCTACACCTTC. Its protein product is CASTPEDRANYGYTF.

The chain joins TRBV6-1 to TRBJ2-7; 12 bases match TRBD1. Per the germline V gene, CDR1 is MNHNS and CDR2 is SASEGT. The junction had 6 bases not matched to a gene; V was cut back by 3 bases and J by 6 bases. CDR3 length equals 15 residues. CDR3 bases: TGTGCCAGCAGTGATCCCGGGACAGGGGGCGGCGAGCAGTACTTC. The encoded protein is CASSDPGTGGGEQYF.